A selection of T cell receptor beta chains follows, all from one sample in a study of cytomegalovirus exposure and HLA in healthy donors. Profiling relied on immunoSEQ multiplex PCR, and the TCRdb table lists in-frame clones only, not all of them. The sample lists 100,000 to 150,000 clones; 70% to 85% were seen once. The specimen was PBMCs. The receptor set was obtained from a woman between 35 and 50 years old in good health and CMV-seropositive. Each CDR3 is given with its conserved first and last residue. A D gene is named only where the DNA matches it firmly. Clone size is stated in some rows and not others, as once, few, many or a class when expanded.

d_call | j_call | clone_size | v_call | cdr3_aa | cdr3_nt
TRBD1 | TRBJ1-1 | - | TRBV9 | CASSSQGGGTEAFF | TGTGCCAGCAGCTCACAGGGGGGGGGCACTGAAGCTTTCTTT
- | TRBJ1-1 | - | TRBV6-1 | CASSEKEGKHTEAFF | TGTGCCAGCAGTGAAAAGGAGGGGAAGCACACTGAAGCTTTCTTT
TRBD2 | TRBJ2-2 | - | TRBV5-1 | CASSWTSANTGELFF | TGCGCCAGCAGCTGGACTAGCGCAAACACCGGGGAGCTGTTTTTT
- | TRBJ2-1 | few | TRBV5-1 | CASSFDFSYNEQFF | TGCGCCAGCAGCTTCGACTTCTCCTACAATGAGCAGTTCTTC
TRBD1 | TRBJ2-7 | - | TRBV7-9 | CASSRQGTSRDPYEQYF | TGTGCCAGCAGCCGACAGGGGACAAGCAGGGACCCCTACGAGCAGTACTTC
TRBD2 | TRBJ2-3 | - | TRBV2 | CASSGTSGMGHTDTQYF | TGTGCCAGCAGCGGGACTAGCGGGATGGGGCACACAGATACGCAGTATTTT
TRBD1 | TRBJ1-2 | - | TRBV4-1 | CASSQVGQSGGYTF | TGCGCCAGCAGCCAAGTGGGACAGTCCGGTGGCTACACCTTC
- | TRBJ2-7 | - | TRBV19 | CASSIEDRSSSYEQYF | TGTGCCAGTAGTATCGAGGACAGATCCAGCTCCTACGAGCAGTACTTC
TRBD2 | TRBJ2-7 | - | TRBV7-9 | CASSQSFGLAYEQYF | TGTGCCAGCAGCCAATCGTTTGGACTAGCCTACGAGCAGTACTTC
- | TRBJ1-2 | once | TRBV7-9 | CASSDTGNYGYTF | TGTGCCAGCAGCGACACAGGGAACTATGGCTACACCTTC
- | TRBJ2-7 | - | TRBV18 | CASSPLTGTGISYEQYF | TGTGCCAGCTCACCATTGACAGGCACCGGAATCTCCTACGAGCAGTACTTC
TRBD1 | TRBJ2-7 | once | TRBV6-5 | CASSSRTGGYEQYF | TGTGCCAGCAGTTCCCGGACAGGGGGTTACGAGCAGTACTTC
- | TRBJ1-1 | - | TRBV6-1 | CASSEHGNTEAFF | TGTGCCAGCAGTGAACACGGGAACACTGAAGCTTTCTTT
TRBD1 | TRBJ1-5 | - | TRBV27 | CASSSTGNNQPQHF | TGTGCCAGCAGTTCGACAGGGAACAATCAGCCCCAGCATTTT
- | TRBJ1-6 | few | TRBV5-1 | CASSLAGPAYNSPLHF | TGCGCCAGCAGCTTGGCCGGTCCCGCCTATAATTCACCCCTCCACTTT
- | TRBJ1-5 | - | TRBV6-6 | CASRKRGSGNQPQHF | TGTGCCAGCCGTAAAAGGGGGTCTGGCAATCAGCCCCAGCATTTT
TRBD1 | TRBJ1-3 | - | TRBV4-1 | CASSQEQGEGNTIYF | TGCGCCAGCAGCCAAGAACAGGGGGAAGGAAACACCATATATTTT
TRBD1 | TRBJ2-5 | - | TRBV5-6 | CASSLRTGYQETQYF | TGTGCCAGCAGCTTGAGGACAGGCTACCAAGAGACCCAGTACTTC
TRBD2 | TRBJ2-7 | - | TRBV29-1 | CSVGTSLREQYF | TGCAGCGTGGGGACTAGCCTCCGCGAGCAGTACTTC
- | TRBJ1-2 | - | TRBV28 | CASSLRQIYGYTF | TGTGCCAGCAGTTTGAGGCAGATCTATGGCTACACCTTC
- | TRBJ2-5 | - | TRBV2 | CASRTGQETQYF | TGTGCCAGCAGAACGGGTCAGGAGACCCAGTACTTC
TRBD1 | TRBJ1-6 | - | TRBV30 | CAWGFGTGSSYNSPLHF | TGTGCCTGGGGCTTTGGGACAGGCAGCTCCTATAATTCACCCCTCCACTTT